These 3 T cell receptor beta chains originate from one sample sequenced in a study of cytomegalovirus exposure and HLA in healthy donors. PCR employed 60 Vbeta and 13 Jbeta primers. Profiled with immunoSEQ multiplex PCR; TCRdb holds only in-frame clones, not every one. The sample holds approximately 140,000 clones, around three quarters seen once. The sample was PBMCs. The receptors were sampled from a middle-aged man in good health and CMV-seronegative.

The rearrangement uses TRBV30 and TRBJ2-3; weak D call: TRBD2 (7 bases). Trimming cost V 5 bases and J 2 bases, with 14 bases left between them. Looked up from germline, CDR1 is GTSNPN and CDR2 is SVGIG (reference sequence). This CDR3 comprises 14 residues. The CDR3 sequence: CAWGGGGYTDTQYF. DNA of the CDR3: TGTGCCTGGGGTGGGGGGGGCTACACAGATACGCAGTATTTT.

The table lists this clone with a few counts. The CDR3 nucleotides are TGCGCCAGCAGCCAACCGACTAGCGGGACAGCCAAAAACATTCAGTACTTC. Translating it yields CASSQPTSGTAKNIQYF. The chain uses TRBV4-1 and TRBJ2-4; 11 nucleotides line up with TRBD2. CDR3 length equals 17 residues. Germline assignment: CDR1 MGHRA and CDR2 YSYEKL. The J segment lost 0 bases and the V segment lost 2 bases, leaving 3 bases of the junction unmatched.

This clone has only a few counts. The chain carries TRBV12-2 and TRBJ2-3; the tabulated D call, TRBD1, remains unverified against the DNA. TRBV12-2 is described as a pseudogene. The CDR3 contains 17 residues. CDR3 DNA: TGTGCAAGTCGCTTAGCGACAGGGGACAGGGGGACAGATACGCAGTATTTT. Residues: CASRLATGDRGTDTQYF.